This is a list of T cell receptor beta chains from one sample in a study of T cell repertoires in cytomegalovirus infection. These receptors are not linked to any known antigen. TCRdb fed the reads into MiXCR, producing one record per CDR3 protein. Of around 770,000 distinct CDR3 sequences listed, 25% to 35% are singletons. Specimen: cultured CD8+ T cells from PBMCs, collected from culture after CMV antigen stimulation. These receptors were obtained from a human donor in good health (CMV status not recorded). Some clones in this sample may be carry-over from other donors' samples. CDR3s include the opening cysteine and the closing phenylalanine or tryptophan. D genes are given only for firm matches. The size of a clone is reported for some rows only, either as once, few or many, or as a class for expanded clones.

NA TRBJ1-5 NA TRBV6-8 CASSSTREFSNQPQHF TGTGCCAGCAGTTCCACAAGGGAATTCTCCAATCAGCCCCAGCATTTT
few TRBJ1-2 TRBD1 TRBV27 CASSSIQGGYGYTF TGTGCCAGCAGTTCCATACAGGGGGGGTATGGCTACACCTTC
few TRBJ2-7 NA TRBV15 CATSTPSYEQYF TGTGCCACCTCTACACCTTCCTACGAGCAGTACTTC
few TRBJ1-5 NA TRBV4-3 CASSQDTNQPQHF TGCGCCAGCAGCCAAGATACTAACCAGCCCCAGCATTTT
few TRBJ2-6 TRBD1 TRBV9 CASSDGTGTLGSGANVLTF TGTGCCAGCAGCGACGGGACAGGGACTTTAGGCTCTGGGGCCAACGTCCTGACTTTC
NA TRBJ2-7 NA TRBV15 CATSRDSLYYEQYF TGTGCCACCAGCAGAGACAGCCTCTACTACGAGCAGTACTTC
NA TRBJ2-7 TRBD2 TRBV27 CASSPASGGNTYEQYF TGTGCCAGCAGTCCAGCTAGCGGGGGGAATACCTACGAGCAGTACTTC
NA TRBJ2-7 TRBD2 TRBV14 CASSQREVTSGGDPREQYF TGTGCCAGCAGCCAAAGGGAAGTTACTAGCGGGGGGGACCCTAGGGAGCAGTACTTC
few TRBJ2-5 NA TRBV7-9 CASSPVRGALETQYF TGTGCCAGCAGCCCCGTTCGGGGTGCCTTGGAGACCCAGTACTTC
NA TRBJ1-2 NA TRBV12-3/TRBV12-4 CASSLLPGGYGYTF TGTGCCAGCAGTCTTCTGCCCGGCGGCTATGGCTACACCTTC
NA TRBJ2-6 NA TRBV19 CASSWKGRMSGANVLTF TGTGCCAGTAGTTGGAAAGGCAGAATGTCTGGGGCCAACGTCCTGACTTTC
NA TRBJ2-4 NA TRBV4-1 CASSQVSGANIREYF TGCGCCAGCAGCCAAGTATCGGGGGCGAATATCAGGGAGTACTTC
NA TRBJ1-6 NA TRBV28 CASSSRGQLNSPLHF TGTGCCAGCAGTTCTCGCGGACAGCTTAATTCACCCCTCCACTTT
few TRBJ2-1 TRBD2 TRBV7-6 CASRGGSNEQFF TGTGCCAGCAGGGGGGGGTCCAATGAGCAGTTCTTC
NA TRBJ1-1 NA TRBV18 CASSPPWLTEAFF TGTGCCAGCTCACCACCCTGGCTAACTGAAGCTTTCTTT
NA TRBJ1-1 TRBD1 TRBV10-3 CAISESGGARTEAFF TGTGCCATCAGTGAGTCAGGGGGCGCGAGGACTGAAGCTTTCTTT
NA TRBJ1-4 NA TRBV24-1 CATSDLDEKLFF TGTGCCACCAGTGATTTGGATGAAAAACTGTTTTTT
few TRBJ2-1 NA TRBV5-4 CASSYPGESTYNEQFF TGTGCCAGCAGCTACCCGGGGGAGTCGACCTACAATGAGCAGTTCTTC
NA TRBJ1-1 TRBD1 TRBV20-1 CRDRGPLFLVAFF TGCAGAGACAGGGGACCCTTATTTCTAGTAGCTTTCTTT
few TRBJ1-5 NA TRBV6-6 CASKETRDSNQPQHF TGTGCCAGCAAGGAGACCAGAGATAGCAATCAGCCCCAGCATTTT
NA TRBJ1-5 NA TRBV7-3 CASSLIRGSNQPQHF TGTGCCAGCAGCTTAATCAGGGGTAGCAATCAGCCCCAGCATTTT
NA TRBJ2-5 NA TRBV13 CASSFSTVLGRETQYF TGTGCCAGCAGCTTCTCTACAGTATTGGGCCGAGAGACCCAGTACTTC
NA TRBJ1-5 NA TRBV20-1 CSAEVRGNQPQHF TGCAGTGCCGAGGTACGGGGAAATCAGCCCCAGCATTTT
few TRBJ2-4 NA TRBV4-1 CASSQAGSKNIQYF TGCGCCAGCAGCCAAGCGGGGTCCAAAAACATTCAGTACTTC
few TRBJ1-3 NA TRBV6-2/TRBV6-3 CASSYSEEYGNTIYF TGTGCCAGCAGTTATTCCGAGGAGTATGGAAACACCATATATTTT
NA TRBJ2-1 TRBD2 TRBV6-6 CASSYHGLAGYDEQFF TGTGCCAGCAGTTACCATGGACTAGCTGGGTACGATGAGCAGTTCTTC
few TRBJ2-1 NA TRBV6-2/TRBV6-3 CASNRGYNEQFF TGTGCCAGCAATCGGGGCTACAATGAGCAGTTCTTC
few TRBJ2-2 NA TRBV13 CASSLENSASNTGELFF TGTGCCAGCAGCTTAGAAAACTCAGCCTCGAACACCGGGGAGCTGTTTTTT
many TRBJ2-5 NA TRBV7-2 CASRRGGTQETQYF TGTGCCAGCAGAAGAGGGGGGACCCAAGAGACCCAGTACTTC
NA TRBJ2-1 NA TRBV11-2 CASSLAWGYWEQFF TGTGCCAGCAGCTTAGCTTGGGGATATTGGGAGCAGTTCTTC
many TRBJ1-5 NA TRBV7-6 CASSPQGYSNQPQHF TGTGCCAGCAGCCCACAGGGATATAGCAATCAGCCCCAGCATTTT
NA TRBJ2-7 NA TRBV14 CASSQGGVGRHHYF TGTGCCAGCAGCCAAGGAGGGGTTGGGAGACACCACTACTTC
NA TRBJ2-1 NA TRBV13 CASSTGQGKDNEQFF TGTGCCAGCAGCACCGGCCAGGGGAAAGACAATGAGCAGTTCTTC
NA TRBJ2-3 NA TRBV20-1 CSALTRGFADTQYF TGCAGTGCTCTGACTAGAGGGTTCGCAGATACGCAGTATTTT
NA TRBJ2-7 NA TRBV5-1 CASSPTSGDEQYF TGCGCCAGCAGTCCAACAAGTGGTGACGAGCAGTACTTC
NA TRBJ1-1 NA TRBV19 CASSRRQTNTEAFF TGTGCCAGTAGTAGACGACAAACGAACACTGAAGCTTTCTTT
NA TRBJ2-5 NA TRBV7-9 CASSLVSGRETQYF TGTGCCAGCAGCTTAGTTTCAGGGCGTGAGACCCAGTACTTC
once TRBJ1-2 NA TRBV6-1 CASRMNRRFLNYGYTF TGTGCCAGCAGGATGAACAGGCGTTTTCTTAACTATGGCTACACCTTC
many TRBJ2-5 TRBD2 TRBV7-6 CASSLAPWASGGYRETQYF TGTGCCAGCAGCTTAGCGCCTTGGGCTAGCGGGGGCTACAGGGAGACCCAGTACTTC
few TRBJ2-3 NA TRBV29-1 CSVEDRAGLWTDTQYF TGCAGCGTTGAAGATCGTGCCGGGTTGTGGACAGATACGCAGTATTTT
few TRBJ2-1 TRBD2 TRBV14 CASSQSRAGGLDEQFF TGTGCCAGCAGCCAAAGCCGAGCGGGGGGGCTCGATGAGCAGTTCTTC
NA TRBJ1-5 NA TRBV20-1 CSAPTGGNQPQHF TGCAGTGCCCCTACGGGGGGCAATCAGCCCCAGCATTTT
NA TRBJ1-4 NA TRBV7-9 CASSGTGRGIEKLFF TGTGCCAGCAGCGGCACGGGACGGGGTATAGAAAAACTGTTTTTT
NA TRBJ2-5 NA TRBV15 CATSRDSETETQYF TGTGCCACCAGCAGAGATTCCGAGACGGAGACCCAGTACTTC
NA TRBJ2-2 NA TRBV2 CASSAQANTGELFF TGTGCCAGCAGTGCCCAGGCGAACACCGGGGAGCTGTTTTTT
few TRBJ2-1 NA TRBV6-6 CASSYTEGSSYNEQFF TGTGCCAGCAGTTACACAGAGGGGAGCTCCTACAATGAGCAGTTCTTC
few TRBJ2-5 NA TRBV14 CASSQEGETQYF TGCGCCAGCAGCCAAGAGGGGGAGACCCAGTACTTC
many TRBJ1-1 NA TRBV7-2 CASSHGGDMNTEAFF TGTGCCAGCAGCCATGGGGGGGACATGAACACTGAAGCTTTCTTT
few TRBJ2-4 TRBD2 TRBV2 CASSEEGVGGFGNIQYF TGTGCCAGCAGCGAGGAAGGGGTCGGGGGGTTCGGAAACATTCAGTACTTC
many TRBJ2-1 NA TRBV6-1 CASSLTRSYNEQFF TGTGCCAGCAGTCTTACCCGCTCCTACAATGAGCAGTTCTTC
many TRBJ2-7 TRBD2 TRBV7-9 CASSLGRGGYEQYF TGTGCCAGCAGCTTAGGACGGGGGGGCTACGAGCAGTACTTC
few TRBJ2-7 TRBD1 TRBV5-1 CASSLCDRGLEQYF TGCGCCAGCAGCTTGTGTGACAGGGGGCTCGAGCAGTACTTC
NA TRBJ2-1 NA TRBV10-1 CASSDGSDSSYNEQFF TGCGCCAGCAGTGATGGTAGCGATAGCTCCTACAATGAGCAGTTCTTC
NA TRBJ1-1 NA TRBV5-5 CASRNSEGISGTEAFF TGTGCCAGCAGAAATTCTGAGGGCATCTCCGGCACTGAAGCTTTCTTT